What follows is one TCR beta chain and its context. It lacks a known antigen. Per-nucleotide qualities are absent, and no much larger clonotype sits a single base away. The CDR3 covers 15 residues, taking in both the cysteine and the phenylalanine. Of all the DNA, just the CDR3 is kept, 45 bases in frame from base 1. V is shortened by 1 base, J by 4 bases, and the region joining them spans 12 bases. CDR1 and CDR2 are read off the germline V gene as SGHTA and FQGNSA. Donors were 35 to 40 systemically healthy Caucasian individuals from Russia aged roughly 6 to 100 years. Approximately 11 milliliters of peripheral blood were drawn from each donor into EDTA-treated Vacutainer tubes. Ficoll-Paque density-gradient centrifugation was used to isolate PBMCs, with at least 6 million per sample. Total RNA was extracted from PBMCs with Trizol reagent, with at least 6 micrograms obtained per sample. The percentages of naive CD45RAhigh/CD27high T cells were determined by flow cytometry on a PBMC aliquot from every donor.

This sample was included in a study of blood T cells in healthy people across ages (dated by TCRdb to about 2015). For the wider study: In model experiments, roughly one uniquely barcoded TCR beta cDNA molecule per two T cells was captured by template switching. To track age-related changes in TCR beta repertoire diversity, the study relied on deep sequencing normalized with unique cDNA molecular identifiers. Donors were grouped into four age groups: young (average approximately 16 years), middle-aged (about 40), aged (around 66) and long-lived (about 89). To avoid experimental bias, donors of different ages were distributed randomly across sequencing lanes. For two donors (one aged 18 to 30 and one aged 80 or older), the study analyzed two additional independent replicas of 1 million unique cDNA reads from the same blood draw.

The paper's findings and limits, for the study overall: Observed TCR beta diversity correlated strongly with the percentage of naive T cells measured by flow cytometry. Estimates of total diversity from one million sequenced T cells were regarded as lower bounds and underestimates. Compared with the aged group, the long-lived group had more naive CD4+ T cells, fewer expanded clones and increased TCR diversity, suggesting age selection. Observed TCR beta diversity per million T cells fell roughly linearly with age, and a significant reduction was already apparent by age about 38. Conclusive comparison of naive and antigen-experienced compartments was prevented by the profiling of bulk unsorted PBMCs. The CMV infection status of donors was not known, potentially confounding age-related changes in expanded clonotypes.

Library generation was performed with 5' RACE. Data came from an Illumina HiSeq 2500. A second 7 to 11 cycle PCR used a sample-barcoded 5' primer and a J-beta primer mix. Each TCR beta cDNA molecule received a unique molecular identifier from a template-switch 5' adaptor carrying 12 random nucleotides. Each sample yielded at least 3 million CDR3-containing paired-end reads. First-strand cDNA synthesis was performed from all RNA using the Mint cDNA synthesis kit, with priming by a TRBC-specific oligonucleotide. Following uracil-DNA glycosylase treatment, a first 18-cycle PCR with universal primers M1SS and BC2_uni_R was performed on all cDNA. Per the original workflow: Each sample was normalized by randomly selecting 1 million high-quality reads, each carrying a distinct molecular identifier. Reads with shared molecular identifiers were discarded instead of being binned into consensus sequences. MiTCR, with a Q25 quality threshold and the strictest error-elimination algorithm, was used for CDR3 identification, clonotype clustering and error correction. A nonparametric unseen species model using Euler transformation provided a lower-bound estimate of total TCR beta diversity. TCRdb reprocessed the public reads (quality trimming at Q25 with fastp, clone calling with MiXCR) and kept in-frame beta chains. Merged by CDR3 protein, the rows form single entries marked with the most common genes and DNA. TCRdb assigned the V and J calls; the authors' analysis was not used. This sample is represented by about 940,000 distinct CDR3 sequences; under 50% of them were singletons. The ten largest account for about an eighth of the sample.

The rearrangement combines TRBV7-2 with TRBJ2-3, and the D gene may be TRBD1, 5 bases matching. Sequenced input: blood. This clonotype originated in a man aged 25 to 45 in good health. The encoded CDR3 is CASSLVAGLPDTQYF. In nucleotide form, the sequence is TGTGCCAGCAGCTTAGTCGCAGGGCTCCCAGATACGCAGTATTTT. Extended through the reference TRBV7-2 and TRBJ2-3 proteins, this CDR3 yields the full variable domain: GAGVSQSPSNKVTEKGKDVELRCDPISGHTALYWYRQSLGQGLEFLIYFQGNSAPDKSGLPSDRFSAERTGGSVSTLTIQRTQQEDSAVYLCASSLVAGLPDTQYFGPGTRLTVL.